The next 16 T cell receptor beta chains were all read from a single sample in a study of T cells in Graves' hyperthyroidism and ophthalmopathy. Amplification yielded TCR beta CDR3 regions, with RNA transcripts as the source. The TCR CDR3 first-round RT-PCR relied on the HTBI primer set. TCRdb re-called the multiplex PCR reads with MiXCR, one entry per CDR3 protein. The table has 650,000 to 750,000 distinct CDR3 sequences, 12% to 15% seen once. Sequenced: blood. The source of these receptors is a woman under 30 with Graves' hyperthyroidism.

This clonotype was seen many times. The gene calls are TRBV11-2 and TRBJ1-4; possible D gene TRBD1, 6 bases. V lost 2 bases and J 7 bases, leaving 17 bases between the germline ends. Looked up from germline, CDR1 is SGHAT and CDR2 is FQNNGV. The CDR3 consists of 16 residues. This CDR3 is CASSLQGAGVGEKLFF. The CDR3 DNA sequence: TGTGCCAGCAGCTTACAAGGCGCAGGGGTTGGTGAAAAACTGTTTTTT.

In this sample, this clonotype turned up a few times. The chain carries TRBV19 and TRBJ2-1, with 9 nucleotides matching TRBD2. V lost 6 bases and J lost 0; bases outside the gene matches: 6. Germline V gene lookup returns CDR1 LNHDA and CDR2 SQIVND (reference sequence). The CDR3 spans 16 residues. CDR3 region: CASRTLAGSSYNEQFF. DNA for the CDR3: TGTGCCAGTAGAACACTAGCGGGTAGCTCCTACAATGAGCAGTTCTTC.

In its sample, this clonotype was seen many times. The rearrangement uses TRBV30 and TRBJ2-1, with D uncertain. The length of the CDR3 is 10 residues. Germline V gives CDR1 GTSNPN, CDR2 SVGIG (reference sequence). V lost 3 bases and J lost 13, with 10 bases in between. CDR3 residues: CAWRKASQFF. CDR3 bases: TGTGCCTGGAGGAAGGCGTCCCAGTTCTTC.

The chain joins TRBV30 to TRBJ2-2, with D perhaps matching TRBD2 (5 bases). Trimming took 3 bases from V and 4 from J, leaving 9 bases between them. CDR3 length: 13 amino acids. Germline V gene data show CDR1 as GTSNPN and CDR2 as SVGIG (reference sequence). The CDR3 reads CAWRLVPTGELFF. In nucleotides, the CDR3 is TGTGCCTGGAGACTAGTCCCCACCGGGGAGCTGTTTTTT.

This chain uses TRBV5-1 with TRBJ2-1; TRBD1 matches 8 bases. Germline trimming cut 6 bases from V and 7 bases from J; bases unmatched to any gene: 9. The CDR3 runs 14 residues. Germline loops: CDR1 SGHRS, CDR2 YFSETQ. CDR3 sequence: CASTDRTGGNEQFF. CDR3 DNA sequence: TGCGCCAGCACCGATCGCACAGGGGGAAATGAGCAGTTCTTC.

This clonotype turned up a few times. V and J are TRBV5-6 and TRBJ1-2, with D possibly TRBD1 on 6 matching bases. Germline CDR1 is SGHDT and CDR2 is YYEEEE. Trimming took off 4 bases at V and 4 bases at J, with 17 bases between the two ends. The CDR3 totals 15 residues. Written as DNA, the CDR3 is TGTGCCAGCAGCACTCGCCCGAAAGGGGGCTATGGCTACACCTTC. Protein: CASSTRPKGGYGYTF.

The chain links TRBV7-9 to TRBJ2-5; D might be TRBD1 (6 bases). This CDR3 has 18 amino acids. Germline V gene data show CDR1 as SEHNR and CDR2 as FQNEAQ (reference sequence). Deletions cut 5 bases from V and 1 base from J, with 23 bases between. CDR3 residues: CASSRTGGGRGPQETQYF. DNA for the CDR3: TGTGCCAGCAGCCGTACTGGAGGCGGCAGGGGACCCCAAGAGACCCAGTACTTC.

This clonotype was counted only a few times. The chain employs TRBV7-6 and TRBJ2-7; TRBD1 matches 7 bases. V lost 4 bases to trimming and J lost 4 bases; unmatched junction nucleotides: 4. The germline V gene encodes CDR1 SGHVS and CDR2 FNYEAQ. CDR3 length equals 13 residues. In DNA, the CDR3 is TGTGCCAGCAGCTCGGGGACAGATTACGAGCAGTACTTC. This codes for CASSSGTDYEQYF. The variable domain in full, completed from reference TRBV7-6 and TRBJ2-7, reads GAGVSQSPRYKVTKRGQDVALRCDPISGHVSLYWYRQALGQGPEFLTYFNYEAQQDKSGLPNDRFSAERPEGSISTLTIQRTEQRDSAMYRCASSSGTDYEQYFGPGTRLTVT.

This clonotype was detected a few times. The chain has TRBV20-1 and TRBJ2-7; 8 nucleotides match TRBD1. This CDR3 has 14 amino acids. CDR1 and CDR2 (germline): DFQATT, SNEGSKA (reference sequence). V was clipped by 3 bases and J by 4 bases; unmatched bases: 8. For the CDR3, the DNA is TGCAGTGCTAGTCGCCTAGACAGGGGATACGAGCAGTACTTC. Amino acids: CSASRLDRGYEQYF.

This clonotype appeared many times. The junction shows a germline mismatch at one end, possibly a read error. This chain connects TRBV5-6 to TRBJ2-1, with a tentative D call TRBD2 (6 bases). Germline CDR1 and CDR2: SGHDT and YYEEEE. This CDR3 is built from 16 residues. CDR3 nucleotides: TGCGCCAGCAGCTTGGGAGGCGGGACGACCTACAATGAGCAGTTCTTC. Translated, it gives CASSLGGGTTYNEQFF.

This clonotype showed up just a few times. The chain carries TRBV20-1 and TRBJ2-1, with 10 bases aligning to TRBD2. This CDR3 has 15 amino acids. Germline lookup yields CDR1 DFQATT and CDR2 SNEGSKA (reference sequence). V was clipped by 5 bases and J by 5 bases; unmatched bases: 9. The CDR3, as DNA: TGCAGTGCTGGGAGCGGGAGGGGTCAAAACAATGAGCAGTTCTTC. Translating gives CSAGSGRGQNNEQFF.

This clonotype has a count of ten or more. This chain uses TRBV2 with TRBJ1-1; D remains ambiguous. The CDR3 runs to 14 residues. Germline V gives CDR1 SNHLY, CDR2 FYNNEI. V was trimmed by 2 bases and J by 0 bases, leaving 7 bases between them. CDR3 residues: CASSERFMNTEAFF. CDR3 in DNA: TGTGCCAGCAGTGAACGCTTTATGAACACTGAAGCTTTCTTT.

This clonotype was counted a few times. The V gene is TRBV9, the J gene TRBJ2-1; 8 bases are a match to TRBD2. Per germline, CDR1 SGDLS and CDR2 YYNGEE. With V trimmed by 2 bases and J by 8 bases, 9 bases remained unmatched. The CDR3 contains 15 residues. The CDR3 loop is CASSVGGAGGYEQFF. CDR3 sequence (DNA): TGTGCCAGCAGCGTGGGGGGGGCGGGAGGTTATGAGCAGTTCTTC.

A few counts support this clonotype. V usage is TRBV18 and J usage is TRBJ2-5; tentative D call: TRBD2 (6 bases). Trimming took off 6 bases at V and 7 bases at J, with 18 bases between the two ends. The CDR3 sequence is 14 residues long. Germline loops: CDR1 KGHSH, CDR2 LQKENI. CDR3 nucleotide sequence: TGTGCCAGCTCCCTCCTGGACCAGGGAGGGACCCAGTACTTC. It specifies CASSLLDQGGTQYF.

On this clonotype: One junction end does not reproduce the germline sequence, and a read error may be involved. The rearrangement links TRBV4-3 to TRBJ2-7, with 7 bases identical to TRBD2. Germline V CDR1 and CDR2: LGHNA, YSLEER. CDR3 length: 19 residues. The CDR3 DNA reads TGCGCCAGCGGCCAAGAGCGGGGACGCAGCGGGCCGCCGCCCTACGAGCAGTACTTC. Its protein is CASGQERGRSGPPPYEQYF.

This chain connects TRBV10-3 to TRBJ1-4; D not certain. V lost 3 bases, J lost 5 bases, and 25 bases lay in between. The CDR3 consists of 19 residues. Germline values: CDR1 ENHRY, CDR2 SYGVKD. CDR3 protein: CAISDPSLGERFGNEKLFF. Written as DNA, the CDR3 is TGTGCCATCAGTGATCCTTCCCTCGGGGAAAGGTTCGGAAATGAAAAACTGTTTTTT.